This is a list of T cell receptor beta chains from one sample in a study of blood T cell repertoires in COVID-19. TCRdb's table, derived via immunoSEQ multiplex PCR, lists solely in-frame clones and lacks some. Among 25,000 to 30,000 clones listed, around 88% were seen once. Sequenced input: peripheral blood. These receptors all come from a human donor in a cohort sampled during active COVID-19. The CDR3 runs from the conserved cysteine through the conserved F or W. The D gene is left open where the match is weak. The size of a clone is reported for some rows only, either as once, few or many, or as a class for expanded clones.

J gene,D gene,V gene,clone size,CDR3 protein,CDR3 DNA
TRBJ2-1,.,TRBV5-1,.,CASSLGGVSYNEQFF,TGCGCCAGCAGCTTGGGAGGAGTCTCCTACAATGAGCAGTTCTTC
TRBJ2-5,.,TRBV7-9,.,CASSLEPRETQYF,TGTGCCAGCAGCTTAGAACCCAGGGAGACCCAGTACTTC
TRBJ1-1,TRBD1,TRBV5-8,.,CASSTWTGGTEAFF,TGTGCCAGCAGCACTTGGACAGGGGGCACCGAAGCTTTCTTT
TRBJ2-5,.,TRBV5-1,.,CASSSLSPNRETQYF,TGCGCCAGCAGCTCCCTCTCGCCGAACAGGGAGACCCAGTACTTC
TRBJ2-7,TRBD1,TRBV7-9,.,CASSNSDRVNEQYF,TGTGCCAGCAGCAATTCAGACAGGGTCAACGAGCAGTACTTC
TRBJ2-5,.,TRBV28,.,CASSLDRGHKETQYF,TGTGCCAGCAGCCTTGATCGGGGACATAAAGAGACCCAGTACTTC
TRBJ1-5,TRBD1,TRBV2,.,CASSDIGTGTQPQHF,TGTGCCAGCAGTGATATCGGGACAGGGACTCAGCCCCAGCATTTT
TRBJ2-3,.,TRBV7-2,.,CASSFQGGGTDTQYF,TGTGCCAGCAGCTTCCAGGGAGGAGGCACAGATACGCAGTATTTT
TRBJ2-5,.,TRBV6-4,.,CASSPTGRETQYF,TGTGCCAGCAGCCCCACTGGGCGAGAGACCCAGTACTTC
TRBJ2-7,TRBD2,TRBV19,.,CASSPTSGVGEQYF,TGTGCCAGTAGTCCTACTAGCGGAGTAGGCGAGCAGTACTTC
TRBJ1-2,.,TRBV12-3/TRBV12-4,.,CASSLLREKGYTF,TGTGCCAGCAGTTTACTGAGGGAGAAAGGCTACACCTTC
TRBJ2-2,.,TRBV11-2,.,CASSEYTGELFF,TGTGCCAGCAGCGAGTACACCGGGGAGCTGTTTTTT
TRBJ1-5,.,TRBV27,.,CASSTQHNQPQHF,TGTGCCAGCTCCACACAGCACAATCAGCCCCAGCATTTT
TRBJ2-5,.,TRBV19,.,CASRAVSQETQYF,TGTGCCAGTAGGGCCGTATCTCAAGAGACCCAGTACTTC
TRBJ1-6,.,TRBV7-9,.,CASSLGSDSPLHF,TGTGCCAGCAGCTTAGGTTCCGATTCACCCCTCCACTTT
TRBJ2-5,.,TRBV9,.,CASSVSREQETQYF,TGTGCCAGCAGCGTCTCACGGGAGCAAGAGACCCAGTACTTC
TRBJ1-2,.,TRBV27,.,CASRLTGFEVDSYGYTF,TGTGCCAGCAGACTAACAGGTTTTGAGGTCGACTCCTATGGCTACACCTTC
TRBJ2-1,TRBD2,TRBV27,.,CASSQGLAGYNEQFF,TGTGCCAGCAGTCAGGGACTAGCGGGGTACAATGAGCAGTTCTTC
TRBJ2-1,TRBD2,TRBV24-1,.,CATSDHTSGSFF,TGTGCCACCAGTGACCATACTAGCGGGAGCTTCTTC
TRBJ2-3,TRBD2,TRBV7-9,.,CASTLLAGPTSDTQYF,TGTGCCAGCACCCTTTTAGCGGGACCTACCTCAGATACGCAGTATTTT
TRBJ1-5,.,TRBV19,.,CASSPQGDWQPQHF,TGTGCCAGTAGTCCCCAGGGTGACTGGCAGCCCCAGCATTTT
TRBJ2-2,.,TRBV19,.,CASSGTPNTGELFF,TGTGCCAGTAGCGGGACACCTAACACCGGGGAGCTGTTTTTT
TRBJ2-3,TRBD2,TRBV7-9,.,CASRPGTSRTDTQYF,TGTGCCAGCAGACCCGGGACTAGCCGCACAGATACGCAGTATTTT
TRBJ2-5,TRBD2,TRBV5-1,once,CASSLGLAGASIQETQYF,TGCGCCAGCAGCTTGGGCCTAGCGGGAGCGTCGATCCAAGAGACCCAGTACTTC
TRBJ2-3,.,TRBV7-2,.,CASSNTSPIGADTQYF,TGTGCCAGCAGCAACACTAGCCCCATTGGGGCAGATACGCAGTATTTT
TRBJ2-3,.,TRBV27,.,CASSLQGDTQYF,TGTGCCAGCAGTTTACAGGGAGATACGCAGTATTTT
TRBJ1-5,.,TRBV10-3,.,CAISGNSNQPQHF,TGTGCCATCAGTGGAAACAGTAATCAGCCCCAGCATTTT